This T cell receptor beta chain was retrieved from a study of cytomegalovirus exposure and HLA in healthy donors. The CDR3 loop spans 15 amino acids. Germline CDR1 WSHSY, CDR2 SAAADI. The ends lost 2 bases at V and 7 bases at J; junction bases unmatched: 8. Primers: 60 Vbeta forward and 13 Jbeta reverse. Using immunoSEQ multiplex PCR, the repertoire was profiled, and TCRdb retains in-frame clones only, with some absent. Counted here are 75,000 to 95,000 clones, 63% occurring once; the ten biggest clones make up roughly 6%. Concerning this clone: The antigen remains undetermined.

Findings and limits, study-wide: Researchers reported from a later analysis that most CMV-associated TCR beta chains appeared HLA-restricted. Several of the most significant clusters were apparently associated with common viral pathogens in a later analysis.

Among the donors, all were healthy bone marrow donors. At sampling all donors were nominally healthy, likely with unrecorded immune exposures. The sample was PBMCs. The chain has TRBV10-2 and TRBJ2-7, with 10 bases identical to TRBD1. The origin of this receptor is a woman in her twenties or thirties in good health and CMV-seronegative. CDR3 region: CASSEADRGLGEQYF. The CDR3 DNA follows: TGCGCCAGCAGTGAGGCCGACAGGGGGCTAGGGGAGCAGTACTTC.